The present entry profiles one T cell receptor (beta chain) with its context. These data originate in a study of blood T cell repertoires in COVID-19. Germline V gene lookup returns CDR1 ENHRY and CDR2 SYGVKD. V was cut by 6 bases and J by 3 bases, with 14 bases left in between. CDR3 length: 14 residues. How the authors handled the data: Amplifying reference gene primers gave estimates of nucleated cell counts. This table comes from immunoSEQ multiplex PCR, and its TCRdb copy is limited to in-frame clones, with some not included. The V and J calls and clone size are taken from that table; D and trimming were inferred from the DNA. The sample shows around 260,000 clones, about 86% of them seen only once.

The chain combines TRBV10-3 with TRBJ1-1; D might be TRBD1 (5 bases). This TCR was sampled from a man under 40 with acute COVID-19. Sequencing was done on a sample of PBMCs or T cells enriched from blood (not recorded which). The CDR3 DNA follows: TGTGCCATCAGGAACAGGTCACTGGACACTGAAGCTTTCTTT. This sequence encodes CAIRNRSLDTEAFF.